Listed below are T cell receptor beta chains from one sample, sequenced in a study of T cell changes during pregnancy in multiple sclerosis. TCRdb keeps only in-frame clones here, not all; method: immunoSEQ multiplex PCR. The table includes 57,000 or so clones, roughly 86% detected once. The sample consisted of peripheral blood, taken in the first trimester of pregnancy. These receptors originate from a female donor with multiple sclerosis, enrolled in a pregnancy study. Each CDR3 is given with its conserved first and last residue. D genes are given only for firm matches. Expanded clones are given a class, and other clones once, few, many or no size at all.

CASRPGTGGKASYEQYF,TGTGCCAGCAGACCGGGGACAGGGGGCAAGGCTTCCTACGAGCAGTACTTC,.,TRBV27,TRBJ2-7,TRBD1
CASSRTGGSNQPQHF,TGTGCCAGCAGCCGGACAGGGGGTAGCAATCAGCCCCAGCATTTT,.,TRBV2,TRBJ1-5,TRBD1
CASSLPSIYEQYF,TGTGCCAGCAGCTTACCTAGCATCTACGAGCAGTACTTC,.,TRBV7-2,TRBJ2-7,.
CASSLATGEQFF,TGTGCCAGCAGCTTAGCAACGGGAGAGCAGTTCTTC,.,TRBV7-2,TRBJ2-1,.
CASSKILAGGVNEQFF,TGTGCCAGCAGCAAAATTCTAGCGGGAGGCGTCAATGAGCAGTTCTTC,.,TRBV27,TRBJ2-1,TRBD2
CASSPEAGEEAEQFF,TGTGCCAGCAGCCCGGAAGCGGGGGAGGAAGCTGAGCAGTTCTTC,.,TRBV7-6,TRBJ2-1,TRBD2
CASSPTRGPQETQYF,TGTGCCAGCAGCCCGACCAGGGGGCCCCAAGAGACCCAGTACTTC,.,TRBV5-6,TRBJ2-5,TRBD1
CASSLGLYEQYF,TGTGCCAGCAGCTTGGGCCTTTATGAGCAGTACTTC,.,TRBV11-2,TRBJ2-7,.
CASSLERGAGSGNTIYF,TGCGCCAGCAGCTTGGAGCGGGGGGCCGGCTCTGGAAACACCATATATTTT,.,TRBV5-1,TRBJ1-3,.
CASSSLAGGVNEQFF,TGTGCCAGCAGCTCACTAGCGGGAGGAGTCAATGAGCAGTTCTTC,.,TRBV11-1,TRBJ2-1,TRBD2
CASRASSNQPQHF,TGTGCCAGCAGGGCAAGTAGCAATCAGCCCCAGCATTTT,.,TRBV6-1,TRBJ1-5,.
CASSVQGHDEQYF,TGTGCCAGTAGTGTACAGGGGCACGACGAGCAGTACTTC,.,TRBV19,TRBJ2-7,TRBD1
CASSPGQFTDTQYF,TGTGCCAGCAGTCCCGGACAGTTCACAGATACGCAGTATTTT,.,TRBV28,TRBJ2-3,.
CASLRGRELFF,TGTGCCAGCCTCAGGGGACGGGAGCTGTTTTTT,.,TRBV2,TRBJ2-2,.
CASSRGTSGSYEQYF,TGCGCCAGCAGCCGGGGGACTAGTGGTTCTTACGAGCAGTACTTC,.,TRBV4-3,TRBJ2-7,TRBD2
CASSLRAGSPYEQYF,TGTGCCAGCAGCCTACGAGCGGGGAGTCCCTACGAGCAGTACTTC,.,TRBV5-4,TRBJ2-7,TRBD2
CASHTPAGTSIKNYGYTF,TGTGCCAGCCATACCCCAGCCGGGACATCTATTAAGAACTATGGCTACACCTTC,.,TRBV7-9,TRBJ1-2,.
CASSGRGAGSYEQYF,TGTGCCAGCTCCGGCCGGGGGGCGGGTTCCTACGAGCAGTACTTC,.,TRBV6-5,TRBJ2-7,.
CASSRQSYTEAFF,TGTGCCAGCAGCCGACAATCGTACACTGAAGCTTTCTTT,.,TRBV2,TRBJ1-1,.
CASRRGLAGPSYEQYF,TGTGCCAGCAGACGAGGACTAGCGGGGCCCTCCTACGAGCAGTACTTC,.,TRBV13,TRBJ2-7,TRBD2
CASSEALAGRVQYF,TGTGCCAGCAGCGAAGCCTTAGCGGGAAGGGTTCAGTACTTC,once,TRBV6-1,TRBJ2-4,TRBD2
CASRPGAKNIQYF,TGTGCCAGTAGACCGGGGGCCAAAAACATTCAGTACTTC,once,TRBV19,TRBJ2-4,.
CASSPMDRETFF,TGTGCCAGCTCACCAATGGACAGGGAAACTTTCTTT,.,TRBV18,TRBJ1-1,TRBD1
CASSLVNAGGFYEQYF,TGTGCCAGCAGCTTAGTGAACGCGGGAGGGTTTTACGAGCAGTACTTC,.,TRBV7-2,TRBJ2-7,TRBD2
CASSLWSRAGGVLEQFF,TGTGCCAGCAGCTTATGGTCGAGAGCGGGAGGAGTGTTGGAGCAGTTCTTC,.,TRBV11-2,TRBJ2-1,TRBD2
CASSSDRGGEKLFF,TGTGCCAGCAGTTCTGACAGGGGAGGGGAAAAACTGTTTTTT,.,TRBV28,TRBJ1-4,TRBD1
CAISDSGRAGKNIQYF,TGTGCCATCAGTGATAGCGGGAGGGCAGGGAAAAACATTCAGTACTTC,.,TRBV10-3,TRBJ2-4,TRBD2
CAWTKVGAGEAFF,TGTGCCTGGACGAAGGTAGGGGCAGGGGAAGCTTTCTTT,.,TRBV30,TRBJ1-1,.
CASSLSRDSEQYF,TGTGCCAGCTCACTGTCCCGGGACAGTGAGCAGTACTTC,once,TRBV18,TRBJ2-7,TRBD1
CASSLFVQGAYEQYF,TGTGCCAGCAGTTTATTTGTCCAGGGGGCTTACGAGCAGTACTTC,.,TRBV27,TRBJ2-7,TRBD1
CASSGAGGSYNEQFF,TGTGCCAGCAGCGGAGCGGGAGGTTCCTACAATGAGCAGTTCTTC,.,TRBV7-9,TRBJ2-1,TRBD2
CASSEGLAGGQETQYF,TGCGCCAGCAGTGAAGGGCTAGCGGGAGGGCAAGAGACCCAGTACTTC,.,TRBV10-1,TRBJ2-5,TRBD2
CASSKWTSGRRDTQYF,TGCGCCAGCAGTAAGTGGACTAGCGGGAGACGGGATACGCAGTATTTT,.,TRBV5-1,TRBJ2-3,TRBD2
CASSYLPGQGKETQYF,TGTGCCAGCAGTTACTTACCGGGACAGGGGAAAGAGACCCAGTACTTC,.,TRBV6-5,TRBJ2-5,TRBD1
CASLGDSAYEQYF,TGTGCCAGCCTAGGAGACAGCGCCTACGAGCAGTACTTC,.,TRBV28,TRBJ2-7,.
CASSAIQGREQYF,TGTGCCAGCAGTGCTATACAGGGGCGGGAGCAGTACTTC,.,TRBV6-1,TRBJ2-7,TRBD1
CASSFEGDQPQHF,TGTGCCAGCAGCTTTGAAGGAGATCAGCCCCAGCATTTT,few,TRBV7-2,TRBJ1-5,.
CAWTLGYEQYF,TGTGCCTGGACTCTGGGCTACGAGCAGTACTTC,.,TRBV30,TRBJ2-7,.
CASRIGQAYEQYF,TGTGCCAGCAGAATCGGACAGGCCTACGAGCAGTACTTC,.,TRBV28,TRBJ2-7,TRBD1